Sequencing of this TCR beta chain was carried out in a study of Ad26.COV2.S vaccination and SARS-CoV-2 variants. Background on the study: Ad26.COV2.S, an intramuscular injection, was given once or twice 56 days apart. Findings and caveats of the study: Vaccine recipients and placebo recipients showed similar non-spike TCR breadth. Placebo recipients trailed vaccine recipients in spike-specific TCR breadth.

Details on this clone: Its antigen is currently unknown.

Some clones are missing from TCRdb's copy, which holds only in-frame ones; the method was immunoSEQ multiplex PCR. The sample has 400,000 to 450,000 clones, more than 80% seen once. The V end was cut by 7 bases, the J end by 8 bases, with 18 bases between. This CDR3 is 14 amino acids long. Germline V gene sequence: CDR1 MNHEY, CDR2 SVGAGI. Treatment denoted: some 20 received Ad26.COV2.S at low or high dose, single or two shots; about 5 received placebo; per-sample allocation not given. Vaccine and placebo recipients were sampled on day 63 after the first injection. Wuhan-strain SARS-CoV-2 spike was expressed by the Ad26 vector that made up the vaccine.

The J gene is TRBJ2-1, the V gene TRBV6-5; perhaps TRBD1 as D (5 bases). Material: peripheral blood, obtained in a trial of Ad26.COV2.S vaccine versus placebo. This sequence was found in a person between 18 and 59 years old who received the Ad26.COV2.S COVID-19 vaccine or a placebo. Here the CDR3 DNA reads TGTGCCAGCAACCGAAATTATCAGGGCGATGAGCAGTTCTTC. Translation: CASNRNYQGDEQFF.